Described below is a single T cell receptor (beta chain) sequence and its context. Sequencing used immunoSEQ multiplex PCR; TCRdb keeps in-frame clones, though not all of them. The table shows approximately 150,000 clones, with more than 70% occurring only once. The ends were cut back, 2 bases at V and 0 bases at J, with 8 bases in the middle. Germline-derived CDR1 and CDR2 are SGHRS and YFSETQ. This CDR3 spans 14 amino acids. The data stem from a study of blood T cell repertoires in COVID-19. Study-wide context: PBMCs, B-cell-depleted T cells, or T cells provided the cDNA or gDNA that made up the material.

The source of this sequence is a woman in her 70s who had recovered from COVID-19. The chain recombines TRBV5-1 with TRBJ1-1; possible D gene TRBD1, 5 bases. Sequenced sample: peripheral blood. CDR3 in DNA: TGCGCCAGCAGCTTACAGGACATGAACACTGAAGCTTTCTTT. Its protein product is CASSLQDMNTEAFF.